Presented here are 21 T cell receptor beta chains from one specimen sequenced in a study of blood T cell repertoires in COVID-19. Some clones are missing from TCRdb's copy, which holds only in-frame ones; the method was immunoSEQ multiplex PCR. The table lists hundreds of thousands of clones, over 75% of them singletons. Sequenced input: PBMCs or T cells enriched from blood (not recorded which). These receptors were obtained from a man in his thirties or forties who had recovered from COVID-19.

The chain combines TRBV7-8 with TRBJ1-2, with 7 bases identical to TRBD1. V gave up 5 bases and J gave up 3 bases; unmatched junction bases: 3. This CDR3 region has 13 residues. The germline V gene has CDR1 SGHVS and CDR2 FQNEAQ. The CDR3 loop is CASSLGQDYGYTF. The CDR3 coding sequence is TGTGCCAGCAGCCTTGGACAGGACTATGGCTACACCTTC.

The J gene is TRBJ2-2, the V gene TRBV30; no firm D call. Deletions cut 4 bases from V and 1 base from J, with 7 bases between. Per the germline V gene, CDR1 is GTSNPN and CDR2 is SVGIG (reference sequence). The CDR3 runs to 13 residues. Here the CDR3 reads CAWKSVNTGELFF. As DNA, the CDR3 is TGTGCCTGGAAGTCAGTGAACACCGGGGAGCTGTTTTTT.

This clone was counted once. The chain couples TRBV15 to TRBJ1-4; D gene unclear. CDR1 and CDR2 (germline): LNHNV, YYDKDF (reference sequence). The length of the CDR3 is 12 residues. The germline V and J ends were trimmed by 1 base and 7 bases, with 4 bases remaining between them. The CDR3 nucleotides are TGTGCCACCAGCAGAGCCAGTGAAAAACTGTTTTTT. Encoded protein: CATSRASEKLFF.

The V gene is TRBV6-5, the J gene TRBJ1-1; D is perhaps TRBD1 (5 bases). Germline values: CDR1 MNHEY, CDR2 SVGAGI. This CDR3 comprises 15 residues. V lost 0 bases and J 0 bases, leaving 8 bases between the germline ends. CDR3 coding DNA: TGTGCCAGCAGTTACTCGGGGCAAGTGAACACTGAAGCTTTCTTT. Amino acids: CASSYSGQVNTEAFF.

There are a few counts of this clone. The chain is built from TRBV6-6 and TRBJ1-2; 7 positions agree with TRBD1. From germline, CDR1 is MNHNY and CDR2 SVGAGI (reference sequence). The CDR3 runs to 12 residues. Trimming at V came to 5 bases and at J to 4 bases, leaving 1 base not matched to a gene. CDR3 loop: CASSGTAYGYTF. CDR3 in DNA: TGTGCCAGCAGTGGGACAGCCTATGGCTACACCTTC.

CDR3 bases: TGTGCCAGCTCCCCAGATCACTTGAACACTGAAGCTTTCTTT. Its translation: CASSPDHLNTEAFF. The J gene is TRBJ1-1, the V gene TRBV18; D gene ambiguous. Germline-derived CDR1 and CDR2 are KGHSH and LQKENI. This CDR3 spans 14 amino acids. Trimming took off 6 bases at V and 0 bases at J, with 11 bases between the two ends.

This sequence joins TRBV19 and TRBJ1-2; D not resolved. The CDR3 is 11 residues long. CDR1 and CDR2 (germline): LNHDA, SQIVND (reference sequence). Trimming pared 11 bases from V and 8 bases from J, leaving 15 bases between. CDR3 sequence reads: CAEDPWRGYTF. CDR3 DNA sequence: TGTGCCGAAGACCCCTGGAGGGGCTACACCTTC.

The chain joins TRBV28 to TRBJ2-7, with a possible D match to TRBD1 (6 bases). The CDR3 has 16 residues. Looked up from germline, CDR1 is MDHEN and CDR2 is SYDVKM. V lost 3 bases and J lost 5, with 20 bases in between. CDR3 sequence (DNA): TGTGCCAGCAGTTTGGAGACAGGACCCTTGGGGGACGAGCAGTACTTC. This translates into CASSLETGPLGDEQYF.

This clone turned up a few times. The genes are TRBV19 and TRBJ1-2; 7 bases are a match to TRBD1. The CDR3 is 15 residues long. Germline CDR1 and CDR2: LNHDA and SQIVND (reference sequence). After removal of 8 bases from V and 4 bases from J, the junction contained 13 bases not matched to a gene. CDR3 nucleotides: TGTGCCAGTCGGTCTGGGACAGAGTACGTCTATGGCTACACCTTC. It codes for CASRSGTEYVYGYTF.

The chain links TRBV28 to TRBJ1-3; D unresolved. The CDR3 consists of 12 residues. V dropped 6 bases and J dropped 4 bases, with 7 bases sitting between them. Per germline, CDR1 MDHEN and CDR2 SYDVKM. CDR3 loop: CASRNQGNTIYF. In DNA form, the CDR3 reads TGTGCCAGCAGAAACCAGGGAAACACCATATATTTT.

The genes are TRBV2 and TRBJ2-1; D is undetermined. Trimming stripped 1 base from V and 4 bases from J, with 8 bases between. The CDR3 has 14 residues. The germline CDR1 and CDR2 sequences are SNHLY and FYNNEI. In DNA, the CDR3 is TGTGCCAGCAGTGAAGGACTGGATTACAATGAGCAGTTCTTC. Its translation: CASSEGLDYNEQFF.

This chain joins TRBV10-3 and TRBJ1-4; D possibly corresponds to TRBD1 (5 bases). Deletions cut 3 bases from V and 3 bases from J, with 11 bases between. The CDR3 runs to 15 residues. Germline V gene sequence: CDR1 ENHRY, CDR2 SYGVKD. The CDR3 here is CAISEQGDPNEKLFF. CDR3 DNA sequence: TGTGCCATCAGTGAACAAGGGGATCCTAATGAAAAACTGTTTTTT.

DNA of the CDR3: TGTGCCACCAGGACTAGCGGAGGGGGGCTAGACAATGAGCAGTTCTTC. This codes for CATRTSGGGLDNEQFF. The chain is built from TRBV10-3 and TRBJ2-1; 10 positions match TRBD2. The CDR3 is 16 residues long. Germline V gene sequence: CDR1 ENHRY, CDR2 SYGVKD. V was clipped by 10 bases and J by 5 bases; unmatched bases: 14.

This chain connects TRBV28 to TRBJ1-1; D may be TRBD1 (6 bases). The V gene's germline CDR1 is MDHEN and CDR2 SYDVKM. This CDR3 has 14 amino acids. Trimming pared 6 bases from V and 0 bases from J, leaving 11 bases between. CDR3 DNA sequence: TGTGCCAGCAGCCGGACAGACTTGAACACTGAAGCTTTCTTT. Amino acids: CASSRTDLNTEAFF.

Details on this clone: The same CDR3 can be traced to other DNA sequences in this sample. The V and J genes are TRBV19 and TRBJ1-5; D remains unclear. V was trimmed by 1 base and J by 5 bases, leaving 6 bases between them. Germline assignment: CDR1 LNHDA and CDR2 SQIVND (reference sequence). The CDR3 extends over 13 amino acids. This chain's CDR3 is CASSIVGDQPQHF. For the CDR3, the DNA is TGTGCCAGTAGTATAGTCGGGGATCAGCCCCAGCATTTT. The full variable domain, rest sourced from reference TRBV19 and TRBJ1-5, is DGGITQSPKYLFRKEGQNVTLSCEQNLNHDAMYWYRQDPGQGLRLIYYSQIVNDFQKGDIAEGYSVSREKKESFPLTVTSAQKNPTAFYLCASSIVGDQPQHFGDGTRLSIL.

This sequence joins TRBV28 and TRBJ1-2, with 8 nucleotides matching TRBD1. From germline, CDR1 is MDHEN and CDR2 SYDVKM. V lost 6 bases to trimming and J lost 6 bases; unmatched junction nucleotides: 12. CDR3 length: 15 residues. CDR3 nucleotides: TGTGCCAGCAGGCTTACAGGCAGGGGGCTAAATGGCTACACCTTC. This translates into CASRLTGRGLNGYTF.

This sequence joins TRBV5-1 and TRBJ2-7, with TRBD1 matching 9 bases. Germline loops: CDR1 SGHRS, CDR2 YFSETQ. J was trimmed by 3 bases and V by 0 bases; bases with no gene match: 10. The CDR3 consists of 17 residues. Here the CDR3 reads CASSLAKSPGQGYEQYF. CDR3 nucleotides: TGCGCCAGCAGCTTGGCCAAATCGCCGGGACAGGGCTACGAGCAGTACTTC.

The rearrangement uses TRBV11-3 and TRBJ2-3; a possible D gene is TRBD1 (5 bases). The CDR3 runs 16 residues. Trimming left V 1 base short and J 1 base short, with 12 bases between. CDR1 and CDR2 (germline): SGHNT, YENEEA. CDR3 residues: CASSLGGSMGTDTQYF. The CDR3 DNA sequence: TGTGCCAGCAGCTTAGGGGGCTCGATGGGCACAGATACGCAGTATTTT. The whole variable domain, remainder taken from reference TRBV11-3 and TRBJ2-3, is EAGVVQSPRYKIIEKKQPVAFWCNPISGHNTLYWYLQNLGQGPELLIRYENEEAVDDSQLPKDRFSAERLKGVDSTLKIQPAELGDSAVYLCASSLGGSMGTDTQYFGPGTRLTVL.

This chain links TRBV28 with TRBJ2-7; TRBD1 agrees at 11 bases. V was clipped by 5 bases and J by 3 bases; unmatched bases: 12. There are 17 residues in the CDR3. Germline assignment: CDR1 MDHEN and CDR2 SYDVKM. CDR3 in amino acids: CASSLTLLGQGVYEQYF. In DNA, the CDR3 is TGTGCCAGCAGTCTCACCCTCCTGGGACAGGGGGTCTACGAGCAGTACTTC.

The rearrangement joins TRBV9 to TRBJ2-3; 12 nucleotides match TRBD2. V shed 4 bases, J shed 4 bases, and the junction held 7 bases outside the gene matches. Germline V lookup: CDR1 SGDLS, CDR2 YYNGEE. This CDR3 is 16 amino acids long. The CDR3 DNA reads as TGTGCCAGCAGCACTCTGACTAGCGGGAGTTCAGATACGCAGTATTTT. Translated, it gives CASSTLTSGSSDTQYF.

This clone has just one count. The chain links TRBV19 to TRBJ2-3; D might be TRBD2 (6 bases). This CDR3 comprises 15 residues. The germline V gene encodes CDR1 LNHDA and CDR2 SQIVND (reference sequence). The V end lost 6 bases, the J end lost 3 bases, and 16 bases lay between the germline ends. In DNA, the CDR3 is TGTGCCAGTAGCCTTGGAGGAGGGGAAACAGATACGCAGTATTTT. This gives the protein CASSLGGGETDTQYF.